A single sample gave rise to the 4 T cell receptor beta chains below, sequenced in a study of blood T cell repertoires in COVID-19. Produced via immunoSEQ multiplex PCR; TCRdb's table is partial and in-frame only. The sample shows about 160,000 clones, less than 85% of them seen only once. The sample taken for sequencing was peripheral blood. The receptors derive from a woman aged 40 to 50 with COVID-19, enrolled during active disease.

The chain joins TRBV7-9 to TRBJ2-4; D perhaps matches TRBD1 (5 bases). The CDR3 length is 18 residues. V was clipped by 5 bases and J by 0 bases, with 20 bases between them. Germline V gene data show CDR1 as SEHNR and CDR2 as FQNEAQ (reference sequence). The CDR3 sequence: CASSQGALSALAKNIQYF. DNA for the CDR3: TGTGCCAGCAGCCAAGGGGCCCTGAGTGCGCTAGCCAAAAACATTCAGTACTTC.

This sequence joins TRBV28 and TRBJ1-1, with a tentative D call TRBD1 (6 bases). Trimming removed 6 bases from V and 6 bases from J, with 17 bases in between. The CDR3 length is 14 residues. In germline, CDR1 is MDHEN, CDR2 SYDVKM. CDR3 in DNA: TGTGCCAGCAGATCCGCAGGGGTTCTGGCTGAAGCTTTCTTT. The encoded protein is CASRSAGVLAEAFF.

This sequence joins TRBV3-1 (or the pseudogene TRBV3-2) and TRBJ1-2, with TRBD1 matching over 12 bases. The J segment lost 6 bases and the V segment lost 6 bases, leaving 8 bases of the junction unmatched. The germline V gene has CDR1 LGHDT and CDR2 YNNKEL (reference sequence). The CDR3 has 15 residues. In DNA form, the CDR3 reads TGTGCCAGCAGGCAACGAGGGACAGGGGGCCATGGCTACACCTTC. Residues: CASRQRGTGGHGYTF.

This clone was recorded once. The chain joins TRBV19 to TRBJ2-2, with 9 bases identical to TRBD1. V gave up 3 bases and J gave up 6 bases; unmatched junction bases: 11. CDR1 LNHDA and CDR2 SQIVND come from the germline V gene (reference sequence). The CDR3 has 17 amino acids. CDR3 DNA: TGTGCCAGTAGTATTTACGGGACAGGGATTGACCCCGGGGAGCTGTTTTTT. Its translation: CASSIYGTGIDPGELFF.